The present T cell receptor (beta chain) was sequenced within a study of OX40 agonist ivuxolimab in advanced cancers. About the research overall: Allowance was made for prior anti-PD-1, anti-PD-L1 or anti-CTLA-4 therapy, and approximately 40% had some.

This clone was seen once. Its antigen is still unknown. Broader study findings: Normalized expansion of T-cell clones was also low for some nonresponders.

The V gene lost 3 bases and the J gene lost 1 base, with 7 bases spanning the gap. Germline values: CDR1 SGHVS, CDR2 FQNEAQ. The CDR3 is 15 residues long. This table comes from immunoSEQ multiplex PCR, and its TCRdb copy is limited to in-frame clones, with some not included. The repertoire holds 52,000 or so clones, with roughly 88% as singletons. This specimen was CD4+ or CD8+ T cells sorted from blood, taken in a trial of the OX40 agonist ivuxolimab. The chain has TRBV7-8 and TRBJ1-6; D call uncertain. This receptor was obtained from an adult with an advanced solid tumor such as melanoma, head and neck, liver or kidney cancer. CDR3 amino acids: CASSLGGSYNSPLHF. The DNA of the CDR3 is TGTGCCAGCAGCTTGGGAGGGTCCTATAATTCACCCCTCCACTTT. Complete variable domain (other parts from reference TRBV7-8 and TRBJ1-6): GAGVSQSPRYKVAKRGQDVALRCDPISGHVSLFWYQQALGQGPEFLTYFQNEAQLDKSGLPSDRFFAERPEGSVSTLKIQRTQQEDSAVYLCASSLGGSYNSPLHFGNGTRLTVT.